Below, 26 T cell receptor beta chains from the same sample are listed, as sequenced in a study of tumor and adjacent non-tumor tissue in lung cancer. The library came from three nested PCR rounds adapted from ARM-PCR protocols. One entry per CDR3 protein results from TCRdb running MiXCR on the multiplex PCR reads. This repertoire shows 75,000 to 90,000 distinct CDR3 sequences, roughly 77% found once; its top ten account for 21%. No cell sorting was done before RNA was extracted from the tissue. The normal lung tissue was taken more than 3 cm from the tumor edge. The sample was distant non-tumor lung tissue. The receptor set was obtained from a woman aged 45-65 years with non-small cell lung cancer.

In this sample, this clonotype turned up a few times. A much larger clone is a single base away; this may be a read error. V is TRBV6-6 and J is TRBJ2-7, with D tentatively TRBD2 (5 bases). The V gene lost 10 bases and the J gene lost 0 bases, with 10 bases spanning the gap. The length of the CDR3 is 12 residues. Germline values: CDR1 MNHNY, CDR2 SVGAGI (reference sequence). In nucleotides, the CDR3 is TGTGCCATATCGGGAAGCTCCTACGAGCAGTACTTC. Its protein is CAISGSSYEQYF.

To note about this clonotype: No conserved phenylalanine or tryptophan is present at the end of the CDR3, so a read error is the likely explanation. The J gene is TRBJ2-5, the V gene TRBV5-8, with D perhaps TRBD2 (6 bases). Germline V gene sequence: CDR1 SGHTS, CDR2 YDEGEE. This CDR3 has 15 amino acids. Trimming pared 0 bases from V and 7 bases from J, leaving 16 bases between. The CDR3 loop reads CASSLAPSGVRTQYL. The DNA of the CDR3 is TGTGCCAGCAGCTTGGCCCCCTCGGGGGTTCGGACCCAGTACCTC.

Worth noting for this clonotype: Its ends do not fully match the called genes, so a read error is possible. CDR3 bases: TGTGCCGGCAGCTCCCGACAGGCTTCCTACGAGCAGTACTTC. Protein product: CAGSSRQASYEQYF. The chain carries TRBV11-1 and TRBJ2-7; D might be TRBD1 (6 bases). CDR3 length: 14 residues. CDR1 is SGHAT and CDR2 is FQDESV in the germline V gene (reference sequence).

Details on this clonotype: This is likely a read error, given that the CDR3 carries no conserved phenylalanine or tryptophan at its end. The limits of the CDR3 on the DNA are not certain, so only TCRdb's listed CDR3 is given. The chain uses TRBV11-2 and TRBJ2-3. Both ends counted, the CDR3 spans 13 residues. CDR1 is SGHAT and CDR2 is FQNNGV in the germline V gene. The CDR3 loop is CASSLSESDTRYL.

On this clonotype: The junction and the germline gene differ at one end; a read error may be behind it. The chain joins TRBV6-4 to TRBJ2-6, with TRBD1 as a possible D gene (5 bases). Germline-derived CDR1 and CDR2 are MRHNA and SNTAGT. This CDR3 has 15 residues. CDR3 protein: CASSDSLYGANVLTF. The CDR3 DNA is TGTGCCAGCAGTGACTCACTATATGGGGCTAACGTCCTGACTTTC.

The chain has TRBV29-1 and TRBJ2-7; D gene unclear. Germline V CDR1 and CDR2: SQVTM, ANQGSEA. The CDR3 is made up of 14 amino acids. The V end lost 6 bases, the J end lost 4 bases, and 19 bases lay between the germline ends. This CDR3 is CSVILKGRTYEQYF. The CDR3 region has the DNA TGCAGCGTGATACTGAAGGGCCGAACGTACGAGCAGTACTTC.

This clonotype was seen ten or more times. In DNA, the CDR3 is TGCGCCAGCAGCACGGACGGGGTCGGGGCCGGGGAGCTGTTTTTT. The encoded protein is CASSTDGVGAGELFF. The rearrangement uses TRBV5-1 and TRBJ2-2, with D possibly TRBD2 on 5 matching bases. The CDR3 has 15 amino acids. V lost 4 bases to trimming and J lost 6 bases, with 16 bases between them. Germline assignment: CDR1 SGHRS and CDR2 YFSETQ.

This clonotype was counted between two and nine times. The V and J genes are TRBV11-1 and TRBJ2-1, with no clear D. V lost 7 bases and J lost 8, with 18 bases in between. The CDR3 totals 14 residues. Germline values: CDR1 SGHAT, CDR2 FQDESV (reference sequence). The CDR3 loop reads CASNLMVPRDEQFF. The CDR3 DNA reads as TGTGCCAGCAATTTAATGGTGCCTAGGGATGAGCAGTTCTTC.

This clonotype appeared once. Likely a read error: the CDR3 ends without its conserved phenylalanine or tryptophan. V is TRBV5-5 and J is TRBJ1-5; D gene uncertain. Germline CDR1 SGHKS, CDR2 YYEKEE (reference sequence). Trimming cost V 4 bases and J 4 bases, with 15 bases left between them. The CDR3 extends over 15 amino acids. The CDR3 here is CASSVIPDWNQPQHY. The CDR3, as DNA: TGTGCCAGCAGCGTTATTCCAGACTGGAATCAGCCCCAGCATTAT.

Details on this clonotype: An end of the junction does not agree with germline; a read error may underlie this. The CDR3 nucleotides read TGCTCCAGCAGCTTCAGCCTAGCAGGCCCAACGAACACCAGGGAGCTGTTTTTT. It specifies CSSSFSLAGPTNTRELFF. This chain uses TRBV5-1 with TRBJ2-2, with a tentative D call TRBD2 (5 bases). The germline V gene encodes CDR1 SGHRS and CDR2 YFSETQ. The CDR3 sequence is 18 residues long.

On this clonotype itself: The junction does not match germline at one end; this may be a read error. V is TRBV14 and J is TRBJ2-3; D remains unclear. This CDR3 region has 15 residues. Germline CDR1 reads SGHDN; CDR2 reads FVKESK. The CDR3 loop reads CPSSWQRWSTDTQYF. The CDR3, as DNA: TGTCCCAGCAGCTGGCAACGTTGGAGTACAGATACGCAGTATTTT.

In nucleotides, the CDR3 is TGTGCCAGCAGCCTAGGACAGGTGAACACTGAAGCTTTCTTT. The encoded protein is CASSLGQVNTEAFF. The chain uses TRBV11-2 and TRBJ1-1; 7 bases align to TRBD1. CDR1 is SGHAT, CDR2 FQNNGV, per germline. The CDR3 consists of 14 residues. The V and J ends lost 5 bases and 0 bases, in that order; junction bases with no gene match: 3.

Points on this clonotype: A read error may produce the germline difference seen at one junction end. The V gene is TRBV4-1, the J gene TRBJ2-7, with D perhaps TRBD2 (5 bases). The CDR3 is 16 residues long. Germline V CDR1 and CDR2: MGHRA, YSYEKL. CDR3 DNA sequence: TGCGCCAGCACCCAAGAACATCCCTGGAGGTTAAACGAGCAGTACTTC. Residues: CASTQEHPWRLNEQYF.

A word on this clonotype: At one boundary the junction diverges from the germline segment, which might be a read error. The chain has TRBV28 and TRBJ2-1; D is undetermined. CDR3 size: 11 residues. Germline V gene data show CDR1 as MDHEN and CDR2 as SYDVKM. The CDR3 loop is CATLSKNEQFF. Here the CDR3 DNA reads TGCGCCACCCTATCCAAAAATGAGCAGTTCTTC.

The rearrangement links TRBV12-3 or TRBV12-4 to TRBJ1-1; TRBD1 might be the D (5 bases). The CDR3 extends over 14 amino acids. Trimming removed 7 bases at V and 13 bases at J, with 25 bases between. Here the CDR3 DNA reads TGTGCCAGCACTTACCAGGGCCCGAACACTGATGATTTCTTT. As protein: CASTYQGPNTDDFF.

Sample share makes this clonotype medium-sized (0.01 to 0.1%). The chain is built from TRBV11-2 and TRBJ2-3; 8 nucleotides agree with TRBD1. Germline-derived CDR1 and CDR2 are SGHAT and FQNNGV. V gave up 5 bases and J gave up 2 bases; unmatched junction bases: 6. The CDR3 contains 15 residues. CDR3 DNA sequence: TGTGCCAGCAGCCCGGGACAGGCGTACACAGATACGCAGTATTTT. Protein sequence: CASSPGQAYTDTQYF.

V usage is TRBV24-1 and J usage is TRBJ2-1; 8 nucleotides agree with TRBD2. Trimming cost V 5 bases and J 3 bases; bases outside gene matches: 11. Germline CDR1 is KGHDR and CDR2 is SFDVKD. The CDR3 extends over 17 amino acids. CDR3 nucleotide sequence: TGTGCCACCAGTGCTATGGGACTAGGACTCCTCTACAATGAGCAGTTCTTC. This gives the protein CATSAMGLGLLYNEQFF.

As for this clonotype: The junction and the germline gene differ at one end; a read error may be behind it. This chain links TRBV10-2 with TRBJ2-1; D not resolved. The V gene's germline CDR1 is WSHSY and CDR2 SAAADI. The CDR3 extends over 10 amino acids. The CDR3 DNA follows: TGCGCCAGCAGGTACATTGAGCAGTTATTC. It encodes CASRYIEQLF.

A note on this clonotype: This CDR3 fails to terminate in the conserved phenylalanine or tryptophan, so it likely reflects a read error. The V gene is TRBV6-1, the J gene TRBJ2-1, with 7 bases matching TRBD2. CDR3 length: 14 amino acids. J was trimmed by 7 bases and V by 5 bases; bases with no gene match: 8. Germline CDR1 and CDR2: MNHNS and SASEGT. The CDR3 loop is CASSSRIAGNEQFL. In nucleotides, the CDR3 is TGTGCCAGCAGTAGTCGGATAGCGGGTAATGAGCAGTTCCTC.

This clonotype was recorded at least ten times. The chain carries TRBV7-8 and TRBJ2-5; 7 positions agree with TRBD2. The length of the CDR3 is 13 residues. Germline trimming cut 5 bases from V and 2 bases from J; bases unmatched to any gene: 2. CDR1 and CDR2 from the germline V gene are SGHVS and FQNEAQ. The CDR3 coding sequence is TGTGCCAGCAGCCGGGGACTACAAGAGACCCAGTACTTC. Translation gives CASSRGLQETQYF.

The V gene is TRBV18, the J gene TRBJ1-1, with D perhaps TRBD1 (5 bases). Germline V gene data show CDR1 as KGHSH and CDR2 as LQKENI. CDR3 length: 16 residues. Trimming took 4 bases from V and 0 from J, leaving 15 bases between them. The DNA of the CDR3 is TGTGCCAGCTCACGATCTCAGGGAGACTTGAACACTGAAGCTTTCTTT. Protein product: CASSRSQGDLNTEAFF.

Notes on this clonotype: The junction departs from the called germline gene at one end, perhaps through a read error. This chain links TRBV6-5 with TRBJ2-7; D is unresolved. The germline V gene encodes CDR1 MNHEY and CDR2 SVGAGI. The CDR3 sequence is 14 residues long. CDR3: CASVFGSRAYEQYF. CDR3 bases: TGTGCCAGCGTCTTCGGGTCCCGAGCCTACGAGCAATACTTC.

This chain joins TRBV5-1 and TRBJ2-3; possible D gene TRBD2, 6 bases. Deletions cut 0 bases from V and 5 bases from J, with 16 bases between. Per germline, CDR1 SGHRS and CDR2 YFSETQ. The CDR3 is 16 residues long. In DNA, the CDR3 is TGCGCCAGCAGCTTGGGCGGGAATGCCGAAGAAGATACGCAGTATTTT. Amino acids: CASSLGGNAEEDTQYF.

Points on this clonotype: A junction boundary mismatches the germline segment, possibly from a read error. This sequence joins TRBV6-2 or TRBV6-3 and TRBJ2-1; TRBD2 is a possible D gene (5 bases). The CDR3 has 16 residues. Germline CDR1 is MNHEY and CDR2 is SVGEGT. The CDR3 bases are TGTGCCAGCAGTTACCCCCTGGAGGCTTCCTACAATGAGCTGTTCTTC. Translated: CASSYPLEASYNELFF.

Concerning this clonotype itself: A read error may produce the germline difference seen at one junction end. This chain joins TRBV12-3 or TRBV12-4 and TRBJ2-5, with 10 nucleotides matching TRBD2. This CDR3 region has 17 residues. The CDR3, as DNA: TGTGCCAGCAGTTTATTTTCCGGGACTAGCGAGTTTAAGACCCATTACTTC. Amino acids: CASSLFSGTSEFKTHYF.

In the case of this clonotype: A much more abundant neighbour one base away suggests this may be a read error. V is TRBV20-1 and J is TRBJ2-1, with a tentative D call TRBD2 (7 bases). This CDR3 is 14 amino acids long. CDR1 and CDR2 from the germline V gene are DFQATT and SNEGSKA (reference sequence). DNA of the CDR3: TGCAGCGAGAAACAAGCGGGACACTACAATGAGCAGTTCTTC. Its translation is CSEKQAGHYNEQFF.